This section outlines one T cell receptor beta chain sequence together with its context. Its cognate antigen has yet to be identified. No much larger clonotype is one base removed from it; base qualities were not supplied. Genomic DNA was isolated from the sorted cells so that the TCRbeta CDR3 region could be sequenced. The immunoSEQ Assay was used to sequence the TCRbeta CDR3 regions. The immuneACCESS repertoire file appears here via TCRdb, limited to in-frame rearrangements. These files lack a portion of the clones; in checked studies, under half of the deficit traces to unresolved V genes, and the cause of the others is not known. The sample yields 65,000 to 95,000 clones; 75% to 95% were counted once. The top ten clonotypes cover around 6.9% of the sample. Patients with autoimmune disease history or receiving systemic immunosuppression were excluded from the trial. In every dose cohort, peripheral blood was drawn for TCR sequencing at baseline, cycle 4 day 1, and cycle 7 day 1. Samples came from an open-label, multicenter, first-in-human phase I dose-escalation trial of ivuxolimab. Adults with locally advanced or metastatic melanoma, renal cell carcinoma, hepatocellular carcinoma or head and neck squamous cell carcinoma were enrolled in the trial. CD4+ and CD8+ T cells were sorted separately from peripheral blood before TCR sequencing.

These data come from a study of OX40 agonist ivuxolimab in advanced cancers. General notes on the study: The costimulatory receptor OX40 (CD134) was targeted by ivuxolimab, a fully human IgG2 agonistic monoclonal antibody. Intravenous ivuxolimab was administered to patients every 2 weeks at six dose levels: 0.01, 0.1, 0.3, 1.5, 3 and 10 mg/kg. Of the roughly 52 dose-escalation patients, hepatocellular carcinoma was present in 19, melanoma in around 15, renal cell carcinoma in 9 and head and neck cancer in 9. In the dose-escalation cohort, around four fifths of patients were male, and the mean age was roughly 56 years with a range of roughly 23 to 79. Prior anti-PD-1, anti-PD-L1 or anti-CTLA-4 therapy was permitted, and checkpoint inhibitors had been received by less than 45% of dose-escalation patients. Partial responses were achieved by three dose-escalation patients, of whom one had hepatocellular carcinoma and two had cutaneous melanoma. The point of sequencing TCRbeta in the periphery was to test whether ivuxolimab changed TCR sequence diversity and drove clonal T-cell expansion. The paper covers the monotherapy dose-escalation part of the phase I ivuxolimab trial, which included N of about 50 patients. Overall study results and their limits: Low levels of normalized T-cell clonal expansion were also seen in some nonresponding patients. At doses from 0.1 to 3.0 mg/kg, clonal expansion was seen in both CD4+ and CD8+ blood T cells between baseline and week 6. In partial responders in the 0.1-3.0 mg/kg groups, normalized peripheral clonal expansion was found to be among the lowest, especially among CD8+ T cells. On average, CD8+ T cells showed more expanded clones than CD4+ T cells after ivuxolimab. Antigen specificity was not determined for the clonally expanded peripheral T cells.

CDR1 MDHEN and CDR2 SYDVKM are derived from the germline V gene. From cysteine to phenylalanine, the CDR3 is 15 amino acids long. Of the read, only the CDR3 DNA is kept; its 45 bases are in frame from base 1. V is pared back by 3 bases and J by 0 bases, with 10 bases lying between the germline termini. The sample was CD4+ or CD8+ T cells sorted from blood, taken in a trial of the OX40 agonist ivuxolimab. Recombination connected TRBV28 to TRBJ2-3; TRBD2 is possibly the D segment (6 matching bases). The TCR sequence derives from an adult with an advanced solid tumor such as melanoma, head and neck, liver or kidney cancer. The bases are TGTGCCAGCAGTTTGGACTACCCTAGCACAGATACGCAGTATTTT. Translation gives CASSLDYPSTDTQYF.